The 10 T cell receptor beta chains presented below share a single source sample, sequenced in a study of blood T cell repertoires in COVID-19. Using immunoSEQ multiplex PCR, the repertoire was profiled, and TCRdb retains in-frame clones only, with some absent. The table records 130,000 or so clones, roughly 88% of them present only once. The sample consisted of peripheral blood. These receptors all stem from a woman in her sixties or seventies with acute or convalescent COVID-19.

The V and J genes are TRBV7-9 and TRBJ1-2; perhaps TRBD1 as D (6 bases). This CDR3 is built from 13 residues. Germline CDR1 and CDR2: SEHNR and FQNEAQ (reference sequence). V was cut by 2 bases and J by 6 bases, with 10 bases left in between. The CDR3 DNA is TGTGCCAGCAGCTTATCGTCAGGGGATGGCTACACCTTC. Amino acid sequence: CASSLSSGDGYTF.

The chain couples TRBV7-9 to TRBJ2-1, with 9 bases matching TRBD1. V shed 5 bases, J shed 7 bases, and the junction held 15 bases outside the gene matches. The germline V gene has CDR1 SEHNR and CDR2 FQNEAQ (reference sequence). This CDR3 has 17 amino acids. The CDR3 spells CASSGDPWTGEVNEQFF. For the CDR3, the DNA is TGTGCCAGCAGCGGGGACCCATGGACAGGGGAGGTAAATGAGCAGTTCTTC.

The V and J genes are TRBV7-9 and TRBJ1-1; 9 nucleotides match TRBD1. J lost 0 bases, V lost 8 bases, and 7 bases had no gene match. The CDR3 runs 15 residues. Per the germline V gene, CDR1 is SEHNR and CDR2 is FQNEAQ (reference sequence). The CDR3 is CASQTGGLVNTEAFF. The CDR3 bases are TGTGCCAGCCAGACAGGGGGGCTGGTGAACACTGAAGCTTTCTTT.

The CDR3 coding sequence is TGTGCCAGCAGTGACGCGGGACAGACCTACGAGCAGTACTTC. Its translation: CASSDAGQTYEQYF. V and J are TRBV6-1 and TRBJ2-7; possible D gene TRBD1, 7 bases. The V end was cut by 3 bases, the J end by 2 bases, with 11 bases between. This CDR3 has 14 residues. Germline V CDR1 and CDR2: MNHNS, SASEGT.

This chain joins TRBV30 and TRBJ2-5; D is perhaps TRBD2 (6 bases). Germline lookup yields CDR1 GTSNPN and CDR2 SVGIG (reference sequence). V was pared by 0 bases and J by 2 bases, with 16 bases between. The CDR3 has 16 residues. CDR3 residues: CAWSVGVADFQETQYF. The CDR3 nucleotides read TGTGCCTGGAGTGTAGGGGTAGCGGATTTTCAAGAGACCCAGTACTTC. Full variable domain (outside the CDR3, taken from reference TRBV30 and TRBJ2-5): SQTIHQWPATLVQPVGSPLSLECTVEGTSNPNLYWYRQAAGRGLQLLFYSVGIGQISSEVPQNLSASRPQDRQFILSSKKLLLSDSGFYLCAWSVGVADFQETQYFGPGTRLLVL.

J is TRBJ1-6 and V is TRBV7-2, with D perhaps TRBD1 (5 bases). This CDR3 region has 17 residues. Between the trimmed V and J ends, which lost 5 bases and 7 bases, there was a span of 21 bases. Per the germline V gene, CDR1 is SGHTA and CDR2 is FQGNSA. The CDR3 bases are TGTGCCAGCAGCCCTCTTTGGGGGGGACCTTCAAATTCACCCCTCCACTTT. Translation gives CASSPLWGGPSNSPLHF. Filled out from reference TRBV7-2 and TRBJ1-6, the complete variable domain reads GAGVSQSPSNKVTEKGKDVELRCDPISGHTALYWYRQSLGQGLEFLIYFQGNSAPDKSGLPSDRFSAERTGGSVSTLTIQRTQQEDSAVYLCASSPLWGGPSNSPLHFGNGTRLTVT.

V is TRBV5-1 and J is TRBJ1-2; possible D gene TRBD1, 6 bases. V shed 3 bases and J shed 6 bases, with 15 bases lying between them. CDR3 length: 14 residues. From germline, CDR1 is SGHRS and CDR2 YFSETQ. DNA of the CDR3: TGCGCCAGCAGCTCGTTACAGGGCTCGGATGGCTACACCTTC. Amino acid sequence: CASSSLQGSDGYTF. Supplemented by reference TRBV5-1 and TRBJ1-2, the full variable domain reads KAGVTQTPRYLIKTRGQQVTLSCSPISGHRSVSWYQQTPGQGLQFLFEYFSETQRNKGNFPGRFSGRQFSNSRSEMNVSTLELGDSALYLCASSSLQGSDGYTFGSGTRLTVV.

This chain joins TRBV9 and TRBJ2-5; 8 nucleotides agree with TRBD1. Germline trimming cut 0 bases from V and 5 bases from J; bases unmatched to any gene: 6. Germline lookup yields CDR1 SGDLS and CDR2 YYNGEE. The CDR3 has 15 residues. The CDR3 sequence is CASSVVAGGRETQYF. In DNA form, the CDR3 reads TGTGCCAGCAGCGTAGTAGCAGGGGGCCGGGAGACCCAGTACTTC.

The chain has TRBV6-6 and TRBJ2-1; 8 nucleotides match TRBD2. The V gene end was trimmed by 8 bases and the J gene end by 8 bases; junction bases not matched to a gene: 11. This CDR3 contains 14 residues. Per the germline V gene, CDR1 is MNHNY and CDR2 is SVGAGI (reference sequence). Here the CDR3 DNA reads TGTGCCAGCGACAGTGGCGGGGGGCCATATGAGCAGTTCTTC. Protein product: CASDSGGGPYEQFF.

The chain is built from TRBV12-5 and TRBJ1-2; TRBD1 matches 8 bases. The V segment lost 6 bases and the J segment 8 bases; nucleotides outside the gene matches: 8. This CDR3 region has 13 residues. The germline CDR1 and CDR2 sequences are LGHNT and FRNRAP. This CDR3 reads CASGIGTGRGYTF. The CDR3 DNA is TGTGCTAGTGGCATAGGGACAGGCAGAGGCTACACCTTC.